The 32 T cell receptor beta chains given below trace back to one sample, sequenced in a study of blood T cell repertoires in COVID-19. Produced via immunoSEQ multiplex PCR; TCRdb's table is partial and in-frame only. Here the sample spans around 200,000 clones, approximately 81% being singletons. The sample taken for sequencing was peripheral blood. These receptors were taken from a person aged 70 to 85 with COVID-19, enrolled during active disease.

This clone was counted only a few times. The chain employs TRBV6-4 and TRBJ2-2; 7 bases agree with TRBD2. The trim removed 2 bases at V and 1 base at J, leaving 4 bases unmatched. This CDR3 spans 16 amino acids. Germline V gene sequence: CDR1 MRHNA, CDR2 SNTAGT. CDR3 sequence reads: CASSDGASGNTGELFF. CDR3 DNA: TGTGCCAGCAGTGACGGGGCTAGCGGGAACACCGGGGAGCTGTTTTTT.

The chain is built from TRBV18 and TRBJ2-2; D may be TRBD1 (5 bases). The CDR3 contains 14 residues. CDR1 and CDR2 (germline): KGHSH, LQKENI. V was pared by 3 bases and J by 6 bases, with 11 bases between. CDR3 in DNA: TGTGCCAGCTCACCGGACATACTTCCCGGGGAGCTGTTTTTT. It yields the protein CASSPDILPGELFF.

The chain combines TRBV3-1 (or the pseudogene TRBV3-2) with TRBJ1-1, with D perhaps TRBD1 (6 bases). This CDR3 spans 13 amino acids. The V end lost 5 bases, the J end lost 6 bases, and 13 bases lay between the germline ends. Germline CDR1 reads LGHDT; CDR2 reads YNNKEL (reference sequence). The CDR3 here is CASSGGQFPEAFF. CDR3 sequence (DNA): TGTGCCAGCAGCGGCGGACAGTTCCCTGAAGCTTTCTTT.

The chain uses TRBV4-1 and TRBJ2-2, with D possibly TRBD2 on 6 matching bases. This CDR3 is built from 16 residues. Germline V gene sequence: CDR1 MGHRA, CDR2 YSYEKL. The V end was cut by 0 bases, the J end by 2 bases, with 10 bases between. The CDR3 DNA reads TGCGCCAGCAGCCAAGATCAGGGACTTAACACCGGGGAGCTGTTTTTT. Residues: CASSQDQGLNTGELFF.

The chain couples TRBV28 to TRBJ2-6; D is undetermined. V lost 3 bases to trimming and J lost 0 bases, with 9 bases between them. The CDR3 is 16 residues long. Germline V gene sequence: CDR1 MDHEN, CDR2 SYDVKM. The CDR3 is CASSFSAGSGANVLTF. In DNA form, the CDR3 reads TGTGCCAGCAGTTTCTCCGCAGGCTCTGGGGCCAACGTCCTGACTTTC.

The V and J genes are TRBV19 and TRBJ1-2; no clear D gene. Germline-derived CDR1 and CDR2 are LNHDA and SQIVND (reference sequence). The ends were cut back, 3 bases at V and 0 bases at J, with 14 bases in the middle. There are 16 residues in the CDR3. The CDR3 DNA reads TGTGCCAGTAGTATTTTCGCCGGGAACACTAACTATGGCTACACCTTC. It specifies CASSIFAGNTNYGYTF.

The CDR3 DNA is TGTGCCACCAGTGGCGACAGGGGCATCTACAATGAGCAGTTCTTC. Translation: CATSGDRGIYNEQFF. The chain recombines TRBV24-1 with TRBJ2-1; TRBD1 agrees at 8 bases. Germline CDR1 and CDR2: KGHDR and SFDVKD. Trimming took 5 bases from V and 3 from J; bases not matched to a gene: 5. The CDR3 is 15 residues long.

The genes are TRBV18 and TRBJ1-2; 7 bases line up with TRBD1. Germline V gives CDR1 KGHSH, CDR2 LQKENI. V dropped 1 base and J dropped 6; count of bases not matched to a gene: 5. This CDR3 has 14 amino acids. The CDR3 loop reads CASSPRGTDDGYTF. The CDR3 DNA reads TGTGCCAGCTCACCACGAGGGACAGATGATGGCTACACCTTC.

The rearrangement links TRBV27 to TRBJ1-5; D is possibly TRBD1 (6 bases). V was trimmed by 3 bases and J by 2 bases, leaving 11 bases between them. The CDR3 loop spans 15 amino acids. CDR1 MNHEY and CDR2 SMNVEV come from the germline V gene (reference sequence). CDR3 coding DNA: TGTGCCAGCAGTTTCGGGACAAGTGGCAATCAGCCCCAGCATTTT. Protein product: CASSFGTSGNQPQHF.

The chain uses TRBV5-1 and TRBJ1-4; 7 bases agree with TRBD1. Germline V gene lookup returns CDR1 SGHRS and CDR2 YFSETQ. This CDR3 comprises 16 residues. V shed 4 bases and J 3 bases; nucleotides not matched to a gene: 9. CDR3 protein: CASSVSQGTANEKLFF. For the CDR3, the DNA is TGCGCCAGCAGCGTATCACAGGGGACGGCTAATGAAAAACTGTTTTTT.

The chain carries TRBV7-6 and TRBJ1-3, with D possibly being TRBD1 (6 bases). V was shortened by 1 base and J by 4 bases, with 17 bases between the two germline ends. Germline assignment: CDR1 SGHVS and CDR2 FNYEAQ. The CDR3 is 17 residues long. The CDR3 loop is CASSLGEQGFTGNTIYF. CDR3 bases: TGTGCCAGCAGCTTAGGGGAACAGGGATTCACCGGAAACACCATATATTTT.

The DNA for the CDR3 is TGTGCCAGCAGCTACTCAGGGGGCGCAGATAATGAAAAACTGTTTTTT. Protein sequence: CASSYSGGADNEKLFF. The chain carries TRBV11-2 and TRBJ1-4; 8 bases fit TRBD1. The V segment lost 4 bases and the J segment 4 bases; nucleotides outside the gene matches: 8. This CDR3 has 16 amino acids. The germline V gene has CDR1 SGHAT and CDR2 FQNNGV.

This clone was observed a single time. The V gene is TRBV5-1, the J gene TRBJ2-2; D may be TRBD2 (6 bases). The CDR3 extends over 15 amino acids. Trimming removed 0 bases from V and 2 bases from J, with 8 bases in between. Germline V gene sequence: CDR1 SGHRS, CDR2 YFSETQ. The CDR3 reads CASSLAAGNTGELFF. The DNA of the CDR3 is TGCGCCAGCAGCTTGGCCGCGGGAAACACCGGGGAGCTGTTTTTT.

The gene calls are TRBV15 and TRBJ1-5, with a tentative D call TRBD1 (5 bases). Trimming removed 0 bases at V and 10 bases at J, with 13 bases between. In germline, CDR1 is LNHNV, CDR2 YYDKDF (reference sequence). There are 14 residues in the CDR3. CDR3 coding DNA: TGTGCCACCAGCAGAGATAAGACAGCGCTTCCCCAGCATTTT. It codes for CATSRDKTALPQHF.

The chain carries TRBV7-3 and TRBJ2-1; TRBD1 might be the D (6 bases). Trimming took off 5 bases at V and 2 bases at J, with 13 bases between the two ends. CDR1 and CDR2 from the germline V gene are SGHTA and FQGTGA. The CDR3 loop spans 15 amino acids. CDR3 amino acids: CASSEQGEAYNEQFF. In DNA, the CDR3 is TGTGCCAGCAGCGAACAGGGAGAGGCCTACAATGAGCAGTTCTTC.

A word on this clone: Other DNA sequences in this sample translate to the same CDR3. The V gene is TRBV3-1 (or the pseudogene TRBV3-2), the J gene TRBJ1-5; D gene ambiguous. CDR1 and CDR2 (germline): LGHDT, YNNKEL (reference sequence). This CDR3 is 13 amino acids long. Trimming left V 0 bases short and J 6 bases short, with 6 bases between. The CDR3 here is CASSQDRGQPQHF. CDR3 in DNA: TGTGCCAGCAGCCAAGATCGAGGTCAGCCCCAGCATTTT.

In its sample, this clone was seen a few times. The chain combines TRBV2 with TRBJ1-6; D gene unclear. The V gene's germline CDR1 is SNHLY and CDR2 FYNNEI. CDR3 size: 13 residues. V was clipped by 7 bases and J by 13 bases, with 17 bases between them. This CDR3 reads CASMTPDAGPLHF. CDR3 in DNA: TGTGCCAGCATGACCCCGGACGCGGGGCCCCTCCACTTT.

This clone was seen a handful of times. The chain uses TRBV9 and TRBJ2-7; 7 nucleotides match TRBD2. With 3 bases clipped from V and 4 bases from J, the junction kept 7 bases outside the gene matches. Germline lookup yields CDR1 SGDLS and CDR2 YYNGEE. The CDR3 runs to 14 residues. Here the CDR3 DNA reads TGTGCCAGCAGCGCCGGACTAGGACGATACGAGCAGTACTTC. Protein: CASSAGLGRYEQYF.

The chain carries TRBV6-1 and TRBJ1-1; perhaps TRBD1 as D (5 bases). Germline CDR1 reads MNHNS; CDR2 reads SASEGT. Trimming removed 2 bases at V and 4 bases at J, with 14 bases between. The CDR3 is 15 amino acids. CDR3 in DNA: TGTGCCAGCAGTGAAAGGGCAGGGTCGGGCACTGAAGCTTTCTTT. It encodes CASSERAGSGTEAFF.

The rearrangement links TRBV14 to TRBJ2-3; D might be TRBD2 (6 bases). Trimming left V 2 bases short and J 0 bases short, with 12 bases between. The CDR3 is 16 amino acids. Germline-derived CDR1 and CDR2 are SGHDN and FVKESK. For the CDR3, the DNA is TGTGCCAGCAGCCAACGAAGGGGACTCAGCACAGATACGCAGTATTTT. The encoded protein is CASSQRRGLSTDTQYF.

The chain is built from TRBV19 and TRBJ2-7, with D possibly TRBD1 on 5 matching bases. Germline loops: CDR1 LNHDA, CDR2 SQIVND (reference sequence). The CDR3 totals 14 residues. Trimming cost V 3 bases and J 6 bases, with 15 bases left between them. The chain's CDR3 is CASSILDKDGEQYF. The CDR3 coding sequence is TGTGCCAGTAGTATCCTGGACAAGGACGGCGAGCAGTACTTC.

J is TRBJ2-7 and V is TRBV10-1, with 8 bases fitting TRBD1. This CDR3 spans 14 amino acids. Per germline, CDR1 WNHNN and CDR2 SYGVQD (reference sequence). V trimming: 4 bases; J trimming: 1 base; junction bases outside the gene matches: 3. CDR3 nucleotide sequence: TGCGCCAGCAGTGGACAGGGGTCATCCTACGAGCAGTACTTC. It is translated as CASSGQGSSYEQYF.

This clone showed up many times. The chain links TRBV6-6 to TRBJ1-5; D remains unclear. The CDR3 is 14 amino acids. Per germline, CDR1 MNHNY and CDR2 SVGAGI (reference sequence). V was shortened by 8 bases and J by 6 bases, with 17 bases between the two germline ends. CDR3 residues: CASRDQVGSQPQHF. DNA for the CDR3: TGTGCCAGCCGGGATCAGGTCGGTAGTCAGCCCCAGCATTTT.

V gene TRBV29-1 combines with J gene TRBJ1-1, with no clear D. Germline V gene data show CDR1 as SQVTM and CDR2 as ANQGSEA. Trimming removed 1 base at V and 7 bases at J, with 4 bases between. This CDR3 spans 10 amino acids. The CDR3 loop reads CSVEVREAFF. The DNA for the CDR3 is TGCAGCGTTGAAGTCCGTGAAGCTTTCTTT.

This rearrangement joins TRBV5-8 to TRBJ1-3, with a possible D match to TRBD1 (6 bases). Germline assignment: CDR1 SGHTS and CDR2 YDEGEE. The V end was cut by 1 base, the J end by 0 bases, with 11 bases between. There are 16 residues in the CDR3. The CDR3 DNA follows: TGTGCCAGCAGCTTGTCCAGGACAGCCTCTGGAAACACCATATATTTT. Translated, it gives CASSLSRTASGNTIYF.

The chain carries TRBV9 and TRBJ2-7; D is perhaps TRBD1 (6 bases). Germline lookup yields CDR1 SGDLS and CDR2 YYNGEE. This CDR3 is 16 amino acids long. With 0 bases removed from V and 0 bases from J, the gap between germline ends came to 13 bases. The CDR3 sequence: CASSVATGSFSYEQYF. The CDR3 DNA follows: TGTGCCAGCAGCGTAGCTACAGGGTCGTTCTCCTACGAGCAGTACTTC.

This clone was observed a single time. V is TRBV7-2 and J is TRBJ2-7; unclear D gene. The CDR3 is 12 amino acids. Germline V gene lookup returns CDR1 SGHTA and CDR2 FQGNSA. V dropped 2 bases and J dropped 4 bases, with 6 bases sitting between them. Written as DNA, the CDR3 is TGTGCCAGCAGCTTATTCGAGTACGAGCAGTACTTC. Translated, it gives CASSLFEYEQYF.

This clone has more than one count but fewer than ten. The chain employs TRBV7-9 and TRBJ2-7, with 10 bases identical to TRBD1. CDR3 length: 16 amino acids. Germline values: CDR1 SEHNR, CDR2 FQNEAQ (reference sequence). After removal of 5 bases from V and 7 bases from J, the junction contained 14 bases not matched to a gene. CDR3: CASSLGTGQGLGEQYF. The CDR3 DNA follows: TGTGCCAGCAGCCTGGGGACGGGACAGGGGCTGGGAGAGCAGTACTTC.

This sequence joins TRBV27 and TRBJ1-1, with 7 bases matching TRBD1. CDR1 and CDR2 (germline): MNHEY, SMNVEV (reference sequence). With V trimmed by 3 bases and J by 0 bases, 4 bases remained unmatched. The CDR3 spans 15 residues. CDR3 in amino acids: CASSFRDRLNTEAFF. For the CDR3, the DNA is TGTGCCAGCAGTTTCCGGGACAGACTGAACACTGAAGCTTTCTTT.

V usage is TRBV7-9 and J usage is TRBJ2-3; 9 bases agree with TRBD2. Germline V gene lookup returns CDR1 SEHNR and CDR2 FQNEAQ (reference sequence). The V gene end was trimmed by 5 bases and the J gene end by 2 bases; junction bases not matched to a gene: 2. The CDR3 is made up of 14 amino acids. CDR3 loop: CASSPSGNTDTQYF. The CDR3 DNA sequence: TGTGCCAGCAGCCCTAGCGGGAACACAGATACGCAGTATTTT. Together with reference TRBV7-9 and TRBJ2-3, the CDR3 gives the full variable domain: DTGVSQNPRHKITKRGQNVTFRCDPISEHNRLYWYRQTLGQGPEFLTYFQNEAQLEKSRLLSDRFSAERPKGSFSTLEIQRTEQGDSAMYLCASSPSGNTDTQYFGPGTRLTVL.

The chain joins TRBV7-9 to TRBJ2-1; TRBD2 matches at 11 bases. V was pared by 2 bases and J by 4 bases, with 1 base of the junction left unmatched. Looked up from germline, CDR1 is SEHNR and CDR2 is FQNEAQ (reference sequence). The CDR3 runs 15 residues. CDR3 protein: CASSLTSGRYNEQFF. The CDR3 region has the DNA TGTGCCAGCAGCTTAACTAGCGGGAGATACAATGAGCAGTTCTTC.

This clone was seen only once. The chain couples TRBV7-2 to TRBJ2-7; 11 positions agree with TRBD1. Germline CDR1 is SGHTA and CDR2 is FQGNSA. This CDR3 comprises 16 residues. The ends lost 2 bases at V and 2 bases at J; junction bases unmatched: 5. For the CDR3, the DNA is TGTGCCAGCAGCTTACGGAGGGGACAGGGGGCCTACGAGCAGTACTTC. Translating gives CASSLRRGQGAYEQYF.